The T cell receptor beta chain under discussion was sequenced for a study of blood T cell repertoires in COVID-19. Study summary: Specimens from acute and convalescent COVID-19 originated in the United States, Italy and Spain. Sources were T cells, B-cell-depleted T cells, or PBMCs; the material itself was cDNA or gDNA.

In the authors' workflow: Amplification with reference gene primers provided the estimates of nucleated cell counts. Libraries were prepared by immunoSEQ multiplex PCR; TCRdb keeps only in-frame clonotypes and omits some of them. That table gives V, J and clone size, and the DNA gave D and trimming. This table holds about 260,000 clones, approximately 85% found once. This CDR3 region has 13 residues. V was shortened by 4 bases and J by 4 bases, with 10 bases between the two germline ends. This rearrangement joins TRBV12-3 or TRBV12-4 to TRBJ1-1, with a possible D match to TRBD1 (6 bases). Sequenced input: peripheral blood. The source is a human donor in a cohort sampled during active COVID-19. The CDR3 region has the DNA TGTGCCAGCAGTTACAGGGAACGCACTGAAGCTTTCTTT. This encodes CASSYRERTEAFF.